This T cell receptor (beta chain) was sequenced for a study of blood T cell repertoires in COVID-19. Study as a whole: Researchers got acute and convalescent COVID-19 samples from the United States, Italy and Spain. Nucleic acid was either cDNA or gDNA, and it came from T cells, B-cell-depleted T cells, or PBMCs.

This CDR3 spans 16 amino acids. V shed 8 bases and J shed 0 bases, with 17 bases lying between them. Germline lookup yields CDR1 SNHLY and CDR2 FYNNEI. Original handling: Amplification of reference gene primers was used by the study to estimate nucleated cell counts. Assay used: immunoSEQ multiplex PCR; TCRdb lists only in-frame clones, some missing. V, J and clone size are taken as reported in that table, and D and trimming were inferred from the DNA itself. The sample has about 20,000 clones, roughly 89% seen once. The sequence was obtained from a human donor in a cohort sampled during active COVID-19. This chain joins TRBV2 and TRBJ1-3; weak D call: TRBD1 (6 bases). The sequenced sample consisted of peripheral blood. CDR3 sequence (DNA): TGTGCCAGCGGACGGGGGGCCACTCGCTCTGGAAACACCATATATTTT. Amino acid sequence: CASGRGATRSGNTIYF.